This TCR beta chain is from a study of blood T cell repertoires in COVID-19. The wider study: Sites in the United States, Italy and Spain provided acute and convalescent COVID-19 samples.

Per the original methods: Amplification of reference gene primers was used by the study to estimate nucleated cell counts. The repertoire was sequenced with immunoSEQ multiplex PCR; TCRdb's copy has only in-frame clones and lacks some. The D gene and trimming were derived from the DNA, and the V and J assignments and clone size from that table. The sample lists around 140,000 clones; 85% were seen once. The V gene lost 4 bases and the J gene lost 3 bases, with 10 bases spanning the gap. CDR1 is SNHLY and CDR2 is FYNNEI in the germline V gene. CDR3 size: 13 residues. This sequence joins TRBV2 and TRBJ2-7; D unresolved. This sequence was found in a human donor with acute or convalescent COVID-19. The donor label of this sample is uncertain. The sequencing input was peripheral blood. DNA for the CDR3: TGTGCCAGCAGTGTCCAGGTTGTCTACGAGCAGTACTTC. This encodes CASSVQVVYEQYF.